One and the same sample provided the 28 T cell receptor beta chains below, sequenced in a study of cytomegalovirus exposure and HLA in healthy donors. A multiplex PCR was run with 60 Vbeta primers and 13 Jbeta primers. Sequenced by immunoSEQ multiplex PCR; TCRdb stores in-frame clones only, minus some. The top ten clones hold roughly 1.5% of a sample with approximately 170,000 clones, roughly 72% of them seen once. Input material: PBMCs. These receptor sequences come from a man between 35 and 55 years old in good health and CMV-seronegative.

The sample holds a few counts of this clone. The chain joins TRBV7-8 to TRBJ2-5; D is possibly TRBD2 (5 bases). CDR1 and CDR2 (germline): SGHVS, FQNEAQ. This CDR3 is 12 amino acids long. Deletions cut 6 bases from V and 10 bases from J, with 15 bases between. CDR3: CASSFSLEGQYF. CDR3 nucleotide sequence: TGTGCCAGCAGTTTCAGCCTAGAGGGCCAGTACTTC.

The J gene is TRBJ2-5, the V gene TRBV7-2; D is unresolved. With 3 bases removed from V and 5 bases from J, the gap between germline ends came to 13 bases. The CDR3 covers 14 residues. Looked up from germline, CDR1 is SGHTA and CDR2 is FQGNSA. This chain's CDR3 is CASSLLVTSETQYF. In DNA, the CDR3 is TGTGCCAGCAGCTTGCTAGTTACCTCTGAGACCCAGTACTTC.

The chain joins TRBV5-1 to TRBJ1-3; 7 bases match TRBD1. J gave up 2 bases and V 0 bases, and 2 bases lay outside the gene matches. Per germline, CDR1 SGHRS and CDR2 YFSETQ. The CDR3 contains 15 residues. Here the CDR3 DNA reads TGCGCCAGCAGCTTGGCCCAGGGGGCTGGAAACACCATATATTTT. Amino acid sequence: CASSLAQGAGNTIYF.

The chain carries TRBV5-8 and TRBJ2-4; D is uncertain. V was cut by 1 base and J by 0 bases, with 8 bases left in between. The CDR3 sequence is 15 residues long. Germline CDR1 and CDR2: SGHTS and YDEGEE. DNA of the CDR3: TGTGCCAGCAGCTTGAAGGAGTTAGCCAAAAACATTCAGTACTTC. It translates to CASSLKELAKNIQYF. The full variable domain, its missing parts supplied by reference TRBV5-8 and TRBJ2-4, is EAGVTQSPTHLIKTRGQQATLRCSPISGHTSVYWYQQALGLGLQFLLWYDEGEERNRGNFPPRFSGRQFPNYSSELNVNALELEDSALYLCASSLKELAKNIQYFGAGTRLSVL.

J is TRBJ1-2 and V is TRBV6-1, with no clear D. V was pared by 7 bases and J by 5 bases, with 11 bases between. Germline CDR1 MNHNS, CDR2 SASEGT. The CDR3 is 12 residues long. The CDR3 spells CASNPHPYGYTF. The CDR3 nucleotides are TGTGCCAGCAACCCACACCCATATGGCTACACCTTC.

V is TRBV5-1 and J is TRBJ2-1, with 9 positions matching TRBD2. Germline values: CDR1 SGHRS, CDR2 YFSETQ. The CDR3 is 16 residues long. The V gene end was trimmed by 4 bases and the J gene end by 8 bases; junction bases not matched to a gene: 13. The CDR3 bases are TGCGCCAGCAGCCGGGGGCGGGGGGGGGACAGCGATGAGCAGTTCTTC. As protein: CASSRGRGGDSDEQFF.

The CDR3 loop reads CASSFSGRSSYEQYF. CDR3 nucleotide sequence: TGTGCCAGCAGCTTCAGCGGGAGGAGCTCCTACGAGCAGTACTTC. The chain employs TRBV7-2 and TRBJ2-7, with 9 bases matching TRBD2. CDR1 is SGHTA and CDR2 is FQGNSA in the germline V gene. The CDR3 covers 15 residues. V shed 3 bases, J shed 0 bases, and the junction held 3 bases outside the gene matches.

The J gene is TRBJ2-1, the V gene TRBV29-1; 10 nucleotides align to TRBD2. This CDR3 has 12 residues. The germline gives CDR1 SQVTM, CDR2 ANQGSEA. V lost 5 bases and J lost 9; bases outside the gene matches: 4. In nucleotides, the CDR3 is TGCAGCGTTTCAAGACTAGCGGGTGAGCAGTTCTTC. Residues: CSVSRLAGEQFF.

The rearrangement joins TRBV2 to TRBJ2-5, with D perhaps matching TRBD2 (6 bases). Germline CDR1 is SNHLY and CDR2 is FYNNEI. This CDR3 has 12 amino acids. Trimming took off 10 bases at V and 4 bases at J, with 13 bases between the two ends. The CDR3 nucleotides are TGTGCCACCCACCGGGAGAGAGAGACCCAGTACTTC. Its translation is CATHRERETQYF.

The chain combines TRBV2 with TRBJ1-4; D possibly corresponds to TRBD1 (6 bases). The length of the CDR3 is 14 residues. The germline CDR1 and CDR2 sequences are SNHLY and FYNNEI. V lost 8 bases and J lost 4, with 14 bases in between. The CDR3 DNA is TGTGCCAGCTCGAGGGGGGGCGGTAATGAAAAACTGTTTTTT. Its translation: CASSRGGGNEKLFF.

The chain joins TRBV9 to TRBJ2-1; 10 bases are shared with TRBD1. Germline V gives CDR1 SGDLS, CDR2 YYNGEE. V was pared by 2 bases and J by 8 bases, with 10 bases of the junction left unmatched. This CDR3 contains 16 residues. This CDR3 is CASSVAGTGVFDEQFF. The CDR3 nucleotides read TGTGCCAGCAGCGTCGCCGGGACAGGGGTTTTCGATGAGCAGTTCTTC.

The chain recombines TRBV27 with TRBJ2-2; 9 bases agree with TRBD2. The germline gives CDR1 MNHEY, CDR2 SMNVEV (reference sequence). The CDR3 runs 17 residues. V trimming: 3 bases; J trimming: 0 bases; junction bases outside the gene matches: 5. CDR3 sequence (DNA): TGTGCCAGCAGTTTTCGGCTAGCGGGATCGAACACCGGGGAGCTGTTTTTT. This gives the protein CASSFRLAGSNTGELFF.

This clone was seen once. This chain joins TRBV7-8 and TRBJ2-1, with D possibly TRBD2 on 6 matching bases. Germline V gene data show CDR1 as SGHVS and CDR2 as FQNEAQ. Trimming removed 3 bases from V and 4 bases from J, with 7 bases in between. The CDR3 is made up of 13 amino acids. The CDR3 loop reads CASSLGLYNEQFF. The DNA for the CDR3 is TGTGCCAGCAGCTTGGGACTTTACAATGAGCAGTTCTTC.

This sequence joins TRBV15 and TRBJ2-3, with 8 bases matching TRBD1. V was pared by 5 bases and J by 4 bases, with 8 bases of the junction left unmatched. Germline V gene data show CDR1 as LNHNV and CDR2 as YYDKDF (reference sequence). CDR3 length: 15 amino acids. The CDR3 reads CATSGGVQGADTQYF. The CDR3 nucleotides are TGTGCCACCAGCGGCGGGGTACAGGGGGCAGATACGCAGTATTTT.

This clone was recorded a few times. The rearrangement uses TRBV5-6 and TRBJ1-2, with D possibly being TRBD1 (5 bases). Trimming took 5 bases from V and 7 from J, leaving 21 bases between them. Germline CDR1 reads SGHDT; CDR2 reads YYEEEE. CDR3 length: 15 residues. Here the CDR3 reads CASRNGAGVLFGYTF. DNA for the CDR3: TGTGCCAGCAGAAATGGGGCTGGGGTCCTTTTTGGCTACACCTTC.

The DNA of the CDR3 is TGTGCCACCCGGGTAGTAGTAGTGACGGATCCGGTCAATGAGCAGTTCTTC. Translating it yields CATRVVVVTDPVNEQFF. The chain links TRBV27 to TRBJ2-1; D gene ambiguous. V was cut by 10 bases and J by 6 bases, with 28 bases left in between. This CDR3 spans 17 amino acids. Looked up from germline, CDR1 is MNHEY and CDR2 is SMNVEV (reference sequence).

The J gene is TRBJ1-4, the V gene TRBV18; 8 bases align to TRBD1. In germline, CDR1 is KGHSH, CDR2 LQKENI. Trimming at V came to 4 bases and at J to 3 bases, leaving 4 bases not matched to a gene. This CDR3 comprises 15 residues. CDR3 sequence (DNA): TGTGCCAGCTCACGAGGGACAGGACCTAATGAAAAACTGTTTTTT. Translation gives CASSRGTGPNEKLFF.

In nucleotides, the CDR3 is TGTGCCACCAGCAGAGATCTGGGACAGGGGAGGGTGCCCCAGCATTTT. Translation: CATSRDLGQGRVPQHF. The chain recombines TRBV15 with TRBJ1-5, with 10 bases identical to TRBD1. Germline CDR1 is LNHNV and CDR2 is YYDKDF (reference sequence). With 0 bases clipped from V and 9 bases from J, the junction kept 8 bases outside the gene matches. This CDR3 has 16 amino acids.

This clone was seen only a few times. This sequence joins TRBV4-1 and TRBJ1-4; 7 bases are a match to TRBD1. CDR3 length: 16 amino acids. CDR1 is MGHRA and CDR2 is YSYEKL in the germline V gene. With 4 bases clipped from V and 8 bases from J, the junction kept 13 bases outside the gene matches. The CDR3 here is CASSPQYGQDQEKLFF. DNA of the CDR3: TGCGCCAGCAGCCCCCAATATGGACAGGATCAGGAAAAACTGTTTTTT.

The CDR3 region is CASSLEGWLAGVYEQYF. Written as DNA, the CDR3 is TGTGCCAGCAGCTTAGAGGGGTGGCTAGCGGGAGTCTACGAGCAGTACTTC. The J gene is TRBJ2-7, the V gene TRBV7-8, with 10 bases lining up with TRBD2. Unmatched junction bases numbered 9, after V lost 1 base and J lost 3 bases. This CDR3 is built from 17 residues. Germline CDR1 SGHVS, CDR2 FQNEAQ.

V usage is TRBV10-3 and J usage is TRBJ2-7; D perhaps matches TRBD1 (5 bases). CDR3 length: 17 residues. CDR1 ENHRY and CDR2 SYGVKD come from the germline V gene. V was pared by 6 bases and J by 1 base, with 22 bases between. The DNA for the CDR3 is TGTGCCATCAGGGCCCCGGGCGGACAAAGTACTTCCTACGAGCAGTACTTC. Encoded protein: CAIRAPGGQSTSYEQYF.

A few counts support this clone. V usage is TRBV7-7 and J usage is TRBJ2-6, with TRBD1 as a possible D gene (6 bases). Germline V gene sequence: CDR1 SSHAT, CDR2 FNYEAQ (reference sequence). This CDR3 region has 15 residues. The germline V and J ends were trimmed by 6 bases and 4 bases, with 13 bases remaining between them. Written as DNA, the CDR3 is TGTGCCAGCAGTCCTGGGGGCGGAGGGGCCAACGTCCTGACTTTC. Residues: CASSPGGGGANVLTF.

This clone was counted only a few times. The chain links TRBV7-2 to TRBJ2-2, with 8 bases aligning to TRBD1. The CDR3 extends over 16 amino acids. After removal of 1 base from V and 6 bases from J, the junction contained 7 bases not matched to a gene. Per germline, CDR1 SGHTA and CDR2 FQGNSA. CDR3 coding DNA: TGTGCCAGCAGCTTAGGTGGAGGACAGGGAGCCGGGGAGCTGTTTTTT. Its translation is CASSLGGGQGAGELFF.

This clone was counted once. The chain employs TRBV28 and TRBJ1-5, with 8 nucleotides matching TRBD1. The V gene end was trimmed by 6 bases and the J gene end by 0 bases; junction bases not matched to a gene: 10. Germline V CDR1 and CDR2: MDHEN, SYDVKM. The CDR3 extends over 17 amino acids. The DNA of the CDR3 is TGTGCCAGCAGGGGTCAGGGGGCGAGATATAGCAATCAGCCCCAGCATTTT. Its translation is CASRGQGARYSNQPQHF.

The rearrangement links TRBV10-3 to TRBJ2-3; D perhaps matches TRBD1 (5 bases). Germline assignment: CDR1 ENHRY and CDR2 SYGVKD. Trimming cost V 0 bases and J 2 bases, with 15 bases left between them. This CDR3 comprises 17 residues. The CDR3 sequence is CAISESTVRVTTDTQYF. Here the CDR3 DNA reads TGTGCCATCAGTGAGTCGACAGTTAGGGTAACCACAGATACGCAGTATTTT.

This clone showed up just once. The chain has TRBV27 and TRBJ2-4, with TRBD1 matching over 8 bases. Germline V gene data show CDR1 as MNHEY and CDR2 as SMNVEV (reference sequence). The CDR3 loop spans 18 amino acids. V shed 5 bases and J 2 bases; nucleotides not matched to a gene: 14. In DNA form, the CDR3 reads TGTGCCAGCAGTCTCGGGGTTGGGCAGGGGGCGTCCAAAAACATTCAGTACTTC. This encodes CASSLGVGQGASKNIQYF.

This clone was counted a few times. The chain carries TRBV5-1 and TRBJ2-3; 11 bases agree with TRBD2. The CDR3 covers 17 residues. V shed 4 bases and J 0 bases; nucleotides not matched to a gene: 7. Per the germline V gene, CDR1 is SGHRS and CDR2 is YFSETQ. CDR3 loop: CASSPTTSGASTDTQYF. DNA of the CDR3: TGCGCCAGCAGCCCTACGACTAGCGGGGCTAGCACAGATACGCAGTATTTT. The full variable domain, rest sourced from reference TRBV5-1 and TRBJ2-3, is KAGVTQTPRYLIKTRGQQVTLSCSPISGHRSVSWYQQTPGQGLQFLFEYFSETQRNKGNFPGRFSGRQFSNSRSEMNVSTLELGDSALYLCASSPTTSGASTDTQYFGPGTRLTVL.

The gene calls are TRBV29-1 and TRBJ1-2; TRBD1 agrees at 7 bases. J gave up 5 bases and V 4 bases, and 7 bases lay outside the gene matches. This CDR3 comprises 13 residues. CDR1 and CDR2 (germline): SQVTM, ANQGSEA. DNA of the CDR3: TGCAGCGTTGGAGGGACAGTGAGGTATGGCTACACCTTC. This gives the protein CSVGGTVRYGYTF.